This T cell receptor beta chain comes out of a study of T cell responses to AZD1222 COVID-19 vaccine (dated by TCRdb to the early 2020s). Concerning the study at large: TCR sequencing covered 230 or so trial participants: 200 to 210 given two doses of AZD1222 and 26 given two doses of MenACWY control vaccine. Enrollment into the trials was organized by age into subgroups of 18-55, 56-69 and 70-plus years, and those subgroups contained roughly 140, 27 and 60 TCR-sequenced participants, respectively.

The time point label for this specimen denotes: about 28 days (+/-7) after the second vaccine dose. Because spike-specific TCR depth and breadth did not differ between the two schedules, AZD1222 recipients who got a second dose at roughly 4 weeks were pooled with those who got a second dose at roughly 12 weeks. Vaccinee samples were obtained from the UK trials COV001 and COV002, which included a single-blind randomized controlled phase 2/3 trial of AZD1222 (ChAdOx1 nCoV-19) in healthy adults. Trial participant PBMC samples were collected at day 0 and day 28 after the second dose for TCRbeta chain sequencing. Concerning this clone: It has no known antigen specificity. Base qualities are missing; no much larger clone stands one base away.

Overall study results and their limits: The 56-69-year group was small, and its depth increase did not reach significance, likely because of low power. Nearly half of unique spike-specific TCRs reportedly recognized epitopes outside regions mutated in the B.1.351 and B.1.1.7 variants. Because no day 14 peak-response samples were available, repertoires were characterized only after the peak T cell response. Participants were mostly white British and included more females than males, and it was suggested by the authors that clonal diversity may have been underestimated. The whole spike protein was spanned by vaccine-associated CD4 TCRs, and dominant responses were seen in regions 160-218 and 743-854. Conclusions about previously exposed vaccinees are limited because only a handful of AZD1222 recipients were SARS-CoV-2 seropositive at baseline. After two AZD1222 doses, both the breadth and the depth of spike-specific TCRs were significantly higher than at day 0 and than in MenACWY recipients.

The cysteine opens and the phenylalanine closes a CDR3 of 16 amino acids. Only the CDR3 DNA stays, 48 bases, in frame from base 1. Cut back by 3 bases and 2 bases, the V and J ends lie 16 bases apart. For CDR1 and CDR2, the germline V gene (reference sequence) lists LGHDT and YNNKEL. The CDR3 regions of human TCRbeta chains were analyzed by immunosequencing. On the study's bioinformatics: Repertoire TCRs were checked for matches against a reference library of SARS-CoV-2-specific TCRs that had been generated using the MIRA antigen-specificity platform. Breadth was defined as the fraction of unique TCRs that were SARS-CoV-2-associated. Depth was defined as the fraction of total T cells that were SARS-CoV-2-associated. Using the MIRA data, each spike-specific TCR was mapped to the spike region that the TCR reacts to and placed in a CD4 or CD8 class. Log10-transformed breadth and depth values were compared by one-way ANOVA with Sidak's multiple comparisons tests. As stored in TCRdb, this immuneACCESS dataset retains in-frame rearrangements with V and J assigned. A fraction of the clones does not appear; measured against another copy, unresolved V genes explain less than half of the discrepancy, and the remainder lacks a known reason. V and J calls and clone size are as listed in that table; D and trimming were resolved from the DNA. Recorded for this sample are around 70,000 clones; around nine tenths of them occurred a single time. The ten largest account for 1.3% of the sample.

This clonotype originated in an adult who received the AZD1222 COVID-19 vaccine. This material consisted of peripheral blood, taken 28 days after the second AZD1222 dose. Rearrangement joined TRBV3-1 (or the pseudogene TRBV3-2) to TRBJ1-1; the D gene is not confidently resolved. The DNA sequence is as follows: TGTGCCAGCAGCCATGGGGTGTCCACATCTAACACTGAAGCTTTCTTT. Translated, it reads CASSHGVSTSNTEAFF.